This T cell receptor (beta chain) was recorded in a study of blood T cell repertoires in COVID-19 (dated by TCRdb to the early 2020s). In terms of the full investigation: Samples covering the acute and convalescent phases of COVID-19 were provided by collaborators in the United States, Italy and Spain. The prospective study material was composed of cDNA or gDNA derived from T cells, B-cell-depleted T cells, or PBMCs. Samples came from the ongoing ImmuneRACE study (first 160 participants) plus 1,254 subjects from 6 global collaborators. Sample metadata almost always included a de-identified subject ID, COVID-19 status, age in years and sex. HLA class I and class II types, where available, came from metadata supplied by the sample provider rather than from assay-based typing. Subjects who had been exposed to COVID-19, were actively infected with it, or had recovered from it provided the deeply sampled blood TCRbeta repertoires that made up the dataset. A freely available public database, intended as a resource for researchers studying the immune response to SARS-CoV-2, is where the repertoires were released. Results the study describes overall, beyond this receptor: The quantity of clinical and demographic metadata differed by source and by participant and was supplied without curation.

About this clone itself: The antigen it binds to is not known. The input lacks base qualities; no much larger clone sits a single base away.

One collaborating source in Seattle enrolled patients during active infection and followed them longitudinally through the course of disease. Collaborating institutions collected whole blood in K2EDTA tubes following their own protocols. For TCRbeta analysis, collaborators shipped samples as frozen whole blood, isolated PBMCs, or DNA extracted from either of those sample types. TCRbeta CDR3 regions were amplified from genomic DNA by means of the immunoSEQ Assay, a bias-controlled multiplex PCR. On the study's bioinformatics: Nucleated cell counts per sample were estimated from amplification of reference gene primers within the assay. Sequence reads were collapsed and filtered to measure the absolute abundance of every unique TCRbeta CDR3 rearrangement. For each sample, productive Simpson clonality was calculated by taking the square root of Simpson's diversity index across productive rearrangements. Drawn from immuneACCESS, this table holds only the in-frame rearrangements with V and J called that TCRdb kept. Clones are partly lost; checked studies trace under half to an unresolved V gene and leave the rest unexplained. Clone size and the V and J calls come from that table; the DNA yielded D and trimming. The sample profile shows about 200,000 clones; under 90% of them were found once. The ten largest account for around a sixth of the sample.

V gives up 2 bases and J gives up 15 bases, and the segment between their germline ends measures 19 bases. The CDR3 holds 14 amino acids from the cysteine to the phenylalanine. Of all the DNA, just the CDR3 is kept, 42 bases in frame from base 1. As encoded in the germline V gene, CDR1 is KGHDR while CDR2 is SFDVKD. The chain was built from TRBV24-1 and TRBJ2-1; the D segment could be TRBD1, given 6 matching bases. The clonotype originates from a person aged 70 to 85 with COVID-19, enrolled during active disease. The sample comprised peripheral blood. In nucleotides, the sequence is TGTGCCACCAGTGATTCAGGACAGTTATTATCTCTGTTCTTC. Its protein product is CATSDSGQLLSLFF.